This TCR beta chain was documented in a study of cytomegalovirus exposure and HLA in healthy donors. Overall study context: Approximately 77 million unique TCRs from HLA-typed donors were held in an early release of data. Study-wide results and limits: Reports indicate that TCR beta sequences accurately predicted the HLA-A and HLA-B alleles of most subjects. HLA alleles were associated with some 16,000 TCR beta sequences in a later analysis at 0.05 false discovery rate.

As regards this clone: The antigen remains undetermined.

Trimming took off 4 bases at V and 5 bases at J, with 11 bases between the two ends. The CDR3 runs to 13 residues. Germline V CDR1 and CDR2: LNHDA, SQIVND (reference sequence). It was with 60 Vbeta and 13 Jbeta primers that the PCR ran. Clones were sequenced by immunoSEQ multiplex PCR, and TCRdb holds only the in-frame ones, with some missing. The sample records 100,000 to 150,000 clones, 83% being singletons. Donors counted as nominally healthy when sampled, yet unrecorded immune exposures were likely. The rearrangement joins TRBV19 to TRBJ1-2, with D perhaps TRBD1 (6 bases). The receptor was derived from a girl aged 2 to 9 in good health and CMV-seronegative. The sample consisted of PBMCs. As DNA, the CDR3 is TGTGCCAGTAGTACCCAGGGGTCATATGGCTACACCTTC. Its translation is CASSTQGSYGYTF.